Sequencing of this T cell receptor (beta chain) was carried out in a study of shared clonotypes between healthy human individuals. Execution of the assay was at deep level. TCRdb's copy holds only in-frame clones and misses some; the assay was immunoSEQ multiplex PCR. Here the sample spans millions of clones, 80% to 95% being singletons. This clonotype was sampled from a young man in good health. Some clones in this sample may be carry-over from other donors' samples. The sample consisted of naive CD4+ T cells from PBMCs. Subset described: CD45RA+ positively selected.

CDR3 sequence reads: CASSAPPFYEQYF. The CDR3 bases are TGTGCCAGCAGCGCCCCCCCCTTTTACGAGCAGTACTTC. The rearrangement joins TRBV9 to TRBJ2-7, with D unclear. CDR3 length equals 13 residues. Germline V gives CDR1 SGDLS, CDR2 YYNGEE. V shed 3 bases and J shed 4 bases, with 11 bases lying between them.